This T cell receptor beta chain is drawn from a study of blood T cells in healthy people across ages. Study observations and caveats: Age advanced and TCR beta diversity per million T cells fell, roughly linearly.

This clonotype has only a few counts. Antigen specificity is unknown. The CDR3 contains 15 residues. The germline V gene encodes CDR1 SEHNR and CDR2 FQNEAQ (reference sequence). A second roughly 6 to 12 cycle PCR used barcoded and J-beta primers. With 12 random nucleotides, a template-switch adaptor tagged each individual cDNA molecule. Researchers report that each sample yielded at least 2.5 million CDR3-containing paired-end reads. MiXCR was run by TCRdb on the 5' RACE reads, yielding one entry per CDR3 protein. The profile shows about 320,000 distinct CDR3 sequences, around 30% of them singletons. Sequencing used blood. This chain uses TRBV7-9 with TRBJ2-5; TRBD1 agrees at 7 bases. The better agreement between TRBJ2-1 and the DNA end casts doubt on the J call. The clonotype comes from a woman aged 70 to 79 in good health. In DNA form, the CDR3 reads TGTGCCAGCAGCTTAGCACAGGGGCGTGGGGTGGAGCAGTTCTTC. Translating it yields CASSLAQGRGVEQFF.